This TCR beta chain stems from a study of blood T cell repertoires in COVID-19. The overall study: From T cells, B-cell-depleted T cells, or PBMCs came the material, which was cDNA or gDNA.

Assay used: immunoSEQ multiplex PCR; TCRdb lists only in-frame clones, some missing. The table records about 51,000 clones, around 88% of them present only once. The sample comprised peripheral blood. This receptor was obtained from a man in his sixties with acute or convalescent COVID-19.

As DNA, the CDR3 is TGTGCCAGCACTTCTAGCGGGAGATTCAATGAGCAGTTCTTC. Protein: CASTSSGRFNEQFF. The rearrangement links TRBV6-6 to TRBJ2-1; 10 positions match TRBD2. Germline V gene lookup returns CDR1 MNHNY and CDR2 SVGAGI (reference sequence). V dropped 7 bases and J dropped 6; count of bases not matched to a gene: 6. The CDR3 is 14 amino acids.